Below, one TCR beta chain is given with its context. Antigen unknown. The data are from a study of shared clonotypes between healthy human individuals. Overall study: Researchers assigned three CD4 naive, three CD4 memory, two CD8 naive and one CD8 memory plate to each donor. Broader study findings: It was observed that roughly 5% of naive CD4 clonotypes were shared across several donors. Among donors, sharing of clonotypes was expected to be affected by sequencing depth.

Per sorted-subset replicate PCR, input was approximately 200 ng DNA, representing about 30,000 T cell genomes. Profiling relied on immunoSEQ multiplex PCR, and the TCRdb table lists in-frame clones only, not all of them. In the table there are 1.5 million to 2.5 million clones, about 95% of which are singletons. Cells designated naive CD8 were CD45RO-negative and were positively selected for CCR7, with terminally differentiated effector memory CD45RA+ cells excluded. The CDR3 extends over 19 amino acids. Specimen: naive CD8+ T cells sorted from blood. The TCR originated in a man between 18 and 35 years old in good health. The V gene is TRBV21-1, the J gene TRBJ2-7; TRBD1 is the table's D call, not checked against the DNA. TRBV21-1 is a known pseudogene. The CDR3 is CASSNPLKTDRAGSHEQYF. CDR3 DNA: TGTGCCAGCAGCAACCCCCTCAAAACTGACAGGGCGGGGAGTCACGAGCAGTACTTC.